This TCR beta chain is drawn from a study of blood T cells in healthy people across ages (dated by TCRdb to 2014 to 2015). General notes on the study: In model experiments, roughly one uniquely barcoded TCR beta cDNA molecule per two T cells was captured by template switching. Age-related changes in TCR beta repertoire diversity were measured in the study by deep sequencing normalized with unique cDNA molecular identifiers. Donors were grouped into four age groups: young (average approximately 16 years), middle-aged (39), aged (around 60) and long-lived (around 82). Using the same blood draw, the study looked at two additional independent replicas of 1 million unique cDNA reads for two donors, one aged 18 to 29 and the other aged 80 or older. Here is what the overall study found, with its caveats: Observed TCR beta diversity correlated strongly with the percentage of naive T cells measured by flow cytometry. Donor CMV infection status was unknown, potentially confounding age-related changes in expanded clonotypes. Bulk unsorted PBMC profiling prevented conclusive comparison of naive and antigen-experienced compartments. Observed TCR beta diversity per million T cells fell roughly linearly with age, and a significant reduction was already apparent by age approximately 41. Compared with the aged group, more naive CD4+ T cells, fewer expanded clones and increased TCR diversity were shown by the long-lived group, suggesting age selection. Estimates of total diversity based on one million sequenced T cells were considered lower bounds and underestimates.

This clonotype was seen a handful of times. The antigen it recognizes is unknown. The sample holds no much larger clone one base away, and base qualities are not on file. Systemically healthy Caucasian individuals from Russia, 39 in total and aged roughly 6 to 100 years, were included as donors. Ten milliliters of peripheral blood were drawn from each donor into EDTA-treated Vacutainer tubes. Ficoll-Paque density-gradient centrifugation was used to isolate PBMCs, with at least 7 million per sample. Total RNA was extracted from PBMCs with Trizol reagent, with at least 6 micrograms obtained per sample. For every donor, an aliquot of PBMCs went through flow cytometry to measure the percentages of naive CD45RAhigh/CD27high T cells. Libraries were made using 5' RACE. Instrument on record: Illumina HiSeq 2500. The second PCR ran for about 6 to 11 cycles and used a J-beta primer mix along with a sample-barcoded 5' primer. Each TCR beta cDNA molecule received a unique molecular identifier from a template-switch 5' adaptor carrying 12 random nucleotides. Each sample yielded at least 3 million CDR3-containing paired-end reads. First-strand cDNA synthesis was performed from all RNA using the Mint cDNA synthesis kit, with priming by a TRBC-specific oligonucleotide. Following uracil-DNA glycosylase treatment, a first 18-cycle PCR with universal primers M1SS and BC2_uni_R was performed on all cDNA. In the authors' own workflow: For normalization, 1 million high-quality reads, each with a distinct molecular identifier, were randomly selected from each sample. Reads with shared molecular identifiers were discarded instead of being binned into consensus sequences. CDR3 identification, clonotype clustering and error correction used MiTCR with a Q25 quality threshold and the strictest error-elimination algorithm. A nonparametric unseen species model with Euler transformation was used to estimate a lower bound on total TCR beta diversity. Starting from the raw public reads, TCRdb applied fastp trimming at Q25, assembled clones with MiXCR and retained in-frame beta chains. Each record represents a unique CDR3 protein, reported with the most common genes and DNA among its rows. Clone size and V and J calls follow TCRdb, not the original study. The sample table holds 500,000 to 650,000 distinct CDR3 sequences, of which about 26% were seen once. Jointly, the top ten make up approximately 3.5% of the sample.

The CDR3 numbers 17 residues from cysteine through phenylalanine. The entry retains the CDR3 DNA only, 51 bases that are in frame from base 1. V is pared back by 0 bases and J by 1 base, with 15 bases lying between the germline termini. CDR1 MNHEY and CDR2 SVGAGI were looked up in the germline V gene. These data are also associated with another study on T cells of mothers and their children. As the second paper documents: Donors were nine systemically healthy Caucasian individuals: three mothers and their six children. cDNA synthesis used all of the extracted RNA, with around 1.4 ug of RNA in each 15 ul reaction. In the second PCR, the M1S primer introduced both the sample barcodes and 2-4 random nucleotides. Over 8.5 million TCR beta CDR3 reads were obtained for each mother, and 2.5 million to 3 million reads were obtained for each child. TCR recombination output is similarly shaped by thymic selection in related and unrelated pairs, with a minor effect exerted by inherited differences. Normalized repertoire overlap in related mother-child pairs was always slightly higher than in unrelated mother-child pairs, but the difference was never significant. With a sensitivity of approximately 93 clones per million clonotypes, no persistent microchimeric T cell clones were detected. In the study, deep NGS was used to compare the TCR beta repertoires of mothers and children, and features distinguishing related mother-child pairs from unrelated individuals were sought. Mothers averaged roughly 40 +/- 4 years of age and children averaged around 10 +/- 4 years. After adapter ligation with NEBNext reagents, the libraries were sequenced on Illumina HiSeq 2000 with 100+100 nt paired-end reads. To prevent cross-contamination, the mother and child libraries were prepared one month apart and sequenced in separate runs. Between roughly 500,000 and 2,000,000 distinct TCR beta clonotypes were identified per donor. Naive TCR beta clonotypes were estimated from low-frequency clonotypes matched to each donor's FACS-determined naive share, without sorting.

This clonotype was sampled from a boy aged 2 to 10 in good health. Sequenced: blood. Recombination connected TRBV6-5 to TRBJ2-5; the D segment could be TRBD2, given 5 matching bases. The CDR3 reads as follows: CASSYSILGSPQETQYF. At the DNA level, the sequence is TGTGCCAGCAGTTACTCGATTTTGGGGAGCCCCCAAGAGACCCAGTACTTC.